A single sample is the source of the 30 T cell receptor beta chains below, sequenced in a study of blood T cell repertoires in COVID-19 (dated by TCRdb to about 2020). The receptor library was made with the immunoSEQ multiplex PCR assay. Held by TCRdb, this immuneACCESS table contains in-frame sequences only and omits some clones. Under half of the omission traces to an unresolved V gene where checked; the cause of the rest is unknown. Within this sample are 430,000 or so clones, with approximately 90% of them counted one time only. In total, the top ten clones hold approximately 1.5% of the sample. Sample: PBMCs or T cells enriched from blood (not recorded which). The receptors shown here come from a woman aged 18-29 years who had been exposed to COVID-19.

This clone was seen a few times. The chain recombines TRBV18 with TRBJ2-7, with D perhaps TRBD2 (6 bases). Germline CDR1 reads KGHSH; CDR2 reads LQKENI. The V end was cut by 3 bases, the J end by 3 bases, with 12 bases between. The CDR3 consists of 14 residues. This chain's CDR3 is CASSPLGGIYEQYF. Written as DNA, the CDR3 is TGTGCCAGCTCACCCCTTGGAGGGATCTACGAGCAGTACTTC.

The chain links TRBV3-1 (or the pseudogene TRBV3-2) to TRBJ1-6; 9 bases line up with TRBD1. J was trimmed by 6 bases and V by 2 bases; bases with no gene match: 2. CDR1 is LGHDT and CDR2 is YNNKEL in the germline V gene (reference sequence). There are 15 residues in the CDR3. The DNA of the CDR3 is TGTGCCAGCAGCCAACCGGGACAGGGTAATTCACCCCTCCACTTT. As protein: CASSQPGQGNSPLHF.

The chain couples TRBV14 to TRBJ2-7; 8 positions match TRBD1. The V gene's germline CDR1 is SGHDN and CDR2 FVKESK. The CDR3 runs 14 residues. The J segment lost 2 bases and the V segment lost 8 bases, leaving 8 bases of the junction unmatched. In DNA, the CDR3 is TGTGCCAGCGCGCGTCAGGGGGCAGCCTACGAGCAGTACTTC. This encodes CASARQGAAYEQYF.

In DNA form, the CDR3 reads TGCGCCAGCAGCCAAGACGGTAACAGCTATGGCTACACCTTC. This codes for CASSQDGNSYGYTF. This rearrangement joins TRBV4-3 to TRBJ1-2; D not certain. Germline assignment: CDR1 LGHNA and CDR2 YSLEER. The ends were cut back, 0 bases at V and 4 bases at J, with 9 bases in the middle. The CDR3 is 14 amino acids.

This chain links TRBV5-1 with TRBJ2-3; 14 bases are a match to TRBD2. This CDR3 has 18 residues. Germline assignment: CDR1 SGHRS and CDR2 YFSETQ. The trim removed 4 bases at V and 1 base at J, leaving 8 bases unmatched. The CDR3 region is CASSQGLAGEGGTDTQYF. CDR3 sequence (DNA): TGCGCCAGCAGCCAGGGACTAGCGGGAGAAGGAGGCACAGATACGCAGTATTTT.

CDR3 protein: CASSYGAGALNGYTF. The CDR3 DNA sequence: TGTGCCAGCAGTTACGGGGCAGGGGCCCTTAATGGCTACACCTTC. The V and J genes are TRBV6-5 and TRBJ1-2; the D gene is possibly TRBD1 (6 bases). This CDR3 is built from 15 residues. Germline CDR1 reads MNHEY; CDR2 reads SVGAGI. Trimming took 2 bases from V and 6 from J, leaving 16 bases between them.

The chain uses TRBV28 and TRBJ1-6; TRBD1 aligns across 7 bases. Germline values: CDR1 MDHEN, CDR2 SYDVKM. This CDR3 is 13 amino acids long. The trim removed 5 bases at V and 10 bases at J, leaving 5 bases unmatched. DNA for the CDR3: TGTGCCAGCAGTCGACAGGGTGGCTCACCCCTCCACTTT. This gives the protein CASSRQGGSPLHF.

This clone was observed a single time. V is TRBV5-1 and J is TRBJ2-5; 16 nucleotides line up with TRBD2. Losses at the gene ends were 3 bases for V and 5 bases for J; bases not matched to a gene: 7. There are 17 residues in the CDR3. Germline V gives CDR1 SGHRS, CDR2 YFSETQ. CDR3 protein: CASSSGTSGRDRETQYF. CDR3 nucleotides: TGCGCCAGCAGCTCGGGGACTAGCGGGAGGGACAGGGAGACCCAGTACTTC.

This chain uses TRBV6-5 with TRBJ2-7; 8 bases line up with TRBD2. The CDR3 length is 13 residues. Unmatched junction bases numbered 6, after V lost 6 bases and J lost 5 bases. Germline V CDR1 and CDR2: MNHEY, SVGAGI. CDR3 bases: TGTGCCAGCAGCGCAGCGGGAGTCCACGAGCAGTACTTC. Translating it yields CASSAAGVHEQYF.

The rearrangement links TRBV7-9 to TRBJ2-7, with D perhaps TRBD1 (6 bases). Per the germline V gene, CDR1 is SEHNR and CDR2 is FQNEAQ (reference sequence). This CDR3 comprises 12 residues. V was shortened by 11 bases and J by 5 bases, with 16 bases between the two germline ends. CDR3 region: CAGHRDGHEQYF. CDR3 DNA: TGTGCCGGACACAGGGACGGGCACGAGCAGTACTTC.

The CDR3 DNA reads TGTGCCAGCAGCCTGCGGCGTAGCGATGAGCAGTTCTTC. It is translated as CASSLRRSDEQFF. The chain combines TRBV9 with TRBJ2-1, with a tentative D call TRBD2 (5 bases). The CDR3 covers 13 residues. V was shortened by 4 bases and J by 8 bases, with 13 bases between the two germline ends. In germline, CDR1 is SGDLS, CDR2 YYNGEE.

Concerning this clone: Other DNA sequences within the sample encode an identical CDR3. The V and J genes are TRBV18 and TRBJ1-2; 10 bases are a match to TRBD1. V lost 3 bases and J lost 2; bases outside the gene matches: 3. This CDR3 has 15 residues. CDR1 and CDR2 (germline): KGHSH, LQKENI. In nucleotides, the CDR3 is TGTGCCAGCTCACCGCGGGACAGGGGAAACTATGGCTACACCTTC. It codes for CASSPRDRGNYGYTF.

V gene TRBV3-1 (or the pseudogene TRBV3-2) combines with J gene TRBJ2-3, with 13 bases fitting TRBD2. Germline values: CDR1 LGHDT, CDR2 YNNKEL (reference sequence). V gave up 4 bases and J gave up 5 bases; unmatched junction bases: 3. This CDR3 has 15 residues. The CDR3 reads CASSPRLAGGDTQYF. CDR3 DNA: TGTGCCAGCAGCCCTAGACTAGCGGGAGGAGATACGCAGTATTTT.

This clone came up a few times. CDR3 nucleotide sequence: TGTGCCAGCAGCTTCGCACAGGGTGACAAGGAGCTGTTTTTT. It specifies CASSFAQGDKELFF. The genes are TRBV5-6 and TRBJ2-2, with D possibly being TRBD1 (6 bases). This CDR3 region has 14 residues. With 2 bases removed from V and 10 bases from J, the gap between germline ends came to 15 bases. Germline V gives CDR1 SGHDT, CDR2 YYEEEE.

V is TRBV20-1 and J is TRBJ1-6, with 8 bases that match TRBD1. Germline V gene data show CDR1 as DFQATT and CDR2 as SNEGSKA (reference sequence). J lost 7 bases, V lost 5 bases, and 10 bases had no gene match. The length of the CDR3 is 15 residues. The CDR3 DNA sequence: TGCAGTGCTGGTGGAACAGGGGGTCGGAATTCACCCCTCCACTTT. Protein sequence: CSAGGTGGRNSPLHF.

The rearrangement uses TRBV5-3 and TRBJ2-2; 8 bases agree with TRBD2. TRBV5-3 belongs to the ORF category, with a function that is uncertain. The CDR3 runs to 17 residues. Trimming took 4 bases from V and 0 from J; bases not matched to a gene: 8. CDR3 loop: CARSLGGDISNTGELFF. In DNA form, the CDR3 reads TGTGCCAGAAGCCTCGGGGGGGATATTTCGAACACCGGGGAGCTGTTTTTT.

CDR3 DNA sequence: TGTGCCACCCGGACTAGCGGGGGTTACACCGGGGAGCTGTTTTTT. Translating it yields CATRTSGGYTGELFF. This chain joins TRBV6-4 and TRBJ2-2, with 13 bases matching TRBD2. The CDR3 covers 15 residues. From germline, CDR1 is MRHNA and CDR2 SNTAGT. With V trimmed by 10 bases and J by 3 bases, 5 bases remained unmatched.

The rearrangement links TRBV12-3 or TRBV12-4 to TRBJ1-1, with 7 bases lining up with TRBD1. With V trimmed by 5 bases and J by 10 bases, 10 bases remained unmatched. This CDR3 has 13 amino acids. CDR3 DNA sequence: TGTGCCAGCAGTCGCGCCAGGGGGGTGGGAGCTTTCTTT. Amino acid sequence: CASSRARGVGAFF.

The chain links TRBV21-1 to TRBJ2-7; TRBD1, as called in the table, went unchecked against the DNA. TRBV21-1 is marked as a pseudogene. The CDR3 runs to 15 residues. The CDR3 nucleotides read TGTGCCAGCAGCGTTGGAGGGGACAGGTTCTACGAGCAGTACTTC. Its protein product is CASSVGGDRFYEQYF.

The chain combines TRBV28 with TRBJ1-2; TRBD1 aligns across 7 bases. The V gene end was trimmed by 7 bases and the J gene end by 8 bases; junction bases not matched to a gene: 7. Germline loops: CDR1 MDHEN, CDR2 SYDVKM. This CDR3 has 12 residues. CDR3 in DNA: TGTGCCAGCACCGCAGGGGGGTTCGGCTACACCTTC. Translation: CASTAGGFGYTF.

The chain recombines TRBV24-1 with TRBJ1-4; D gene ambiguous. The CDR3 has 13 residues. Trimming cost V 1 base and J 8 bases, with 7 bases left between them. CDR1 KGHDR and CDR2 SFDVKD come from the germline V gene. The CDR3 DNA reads TGTGCCACCAGTGATTTCCCGCAGGAAAAACTGTTTTTT. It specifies CATSDFPQEKLFF.

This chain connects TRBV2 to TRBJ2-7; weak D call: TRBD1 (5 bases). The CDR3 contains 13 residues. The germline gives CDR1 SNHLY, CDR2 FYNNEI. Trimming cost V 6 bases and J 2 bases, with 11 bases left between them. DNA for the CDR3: TGTGCCAGCAGGGCGACAGCTACCTACGAGCAGTACTTC. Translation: CASRATATYEQYF.

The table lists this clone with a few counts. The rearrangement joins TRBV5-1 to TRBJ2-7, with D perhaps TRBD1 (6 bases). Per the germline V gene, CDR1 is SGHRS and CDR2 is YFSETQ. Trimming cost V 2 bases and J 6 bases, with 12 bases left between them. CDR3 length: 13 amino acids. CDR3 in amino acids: CASSLGYRVEQYF. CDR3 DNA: TGCGCCAGCAGCTTAGGTTACAGGGTCGAGCAGTACTTC.

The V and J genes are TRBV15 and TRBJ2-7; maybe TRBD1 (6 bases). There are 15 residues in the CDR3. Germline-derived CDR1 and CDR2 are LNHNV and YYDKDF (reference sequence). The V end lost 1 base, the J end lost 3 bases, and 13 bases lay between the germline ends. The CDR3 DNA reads TGTGCCACCAGCAGAGTACAGGACAGCATCTACGAGCAGTACTTC. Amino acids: CATSRVQDSIYEQYF.

The CDR3 region is CASRKGEYYEQYF. The DNA of the CDR3 is TGTGCCAGCAGGAAGGGGGAGTATTACGAGCAGTACTTC. This chain uses TRBV27 with TRBJ2-7; D perhaps matches TRBD1 (6 bases). From germline, CDR1 is MNHEY and CDR2 SMNVEV (reference sequence). Trimming took 6 bases from V and 4 from J, leaving 13 bases between them. The CDR3 is 13 residues long.

The DNA of the CDR3 is TGTGCCATCAGTGAGTCCGCGCCACCTGAAGCTTTCTTT. Its translation is CAISESAPPEAFF. The rearrangement uses TRBV10-3 and TRBJ1-1; D remains unclear. V lost 0 bases to trimming and J lost 6 bases, with 8 bases between them. CDR1 and CDR2 (germline): ENHRY, SYGVKD. The CDR3 consists of 13 residues.

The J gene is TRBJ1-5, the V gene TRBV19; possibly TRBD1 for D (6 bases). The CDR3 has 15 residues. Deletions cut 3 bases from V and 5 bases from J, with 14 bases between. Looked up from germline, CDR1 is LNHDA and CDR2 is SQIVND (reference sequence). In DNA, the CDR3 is TGTGCCAGTAGTATCGACGTGGGACAACATCAGCCCCAGCATTTT. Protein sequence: CASSIDVGQHQPQHF. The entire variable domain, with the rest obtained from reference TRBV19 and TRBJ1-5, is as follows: DGGITQSPKYLFRKEGQNVTLSCEQNLNHDAMYWYRQDPGQGLRLIYYSQIVNDFQKGDIAEGYSVSREKKESFPLTVTSAQKNPTAFYLCASSIDVGQHQPQHFGDGTRLSIL.

CDR3 nucleotide sequence: TGTGCCAGCAGTGATAGCCTTGGGGGCTACACCTTC. The encoded protein is CASSDSLGGYTF. This chain links TRBV6-1 with TRBJ1-2; no firm D call. Trimming stripped 3 bases from V and 8 bases from J, with 10 bases between. Per germline, CDR1 MNHNS and CDR2 SASEGT. The CDR3 totals 12 residues.

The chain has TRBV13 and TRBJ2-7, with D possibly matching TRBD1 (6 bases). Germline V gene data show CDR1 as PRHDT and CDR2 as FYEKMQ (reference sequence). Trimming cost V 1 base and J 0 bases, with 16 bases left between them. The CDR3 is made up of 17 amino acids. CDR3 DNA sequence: TGTGCCAGCAGCTTAGTGGGATGGGGGACAAGCTCCTACGAGCAGTACTTC. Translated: CASSLVGWGTSSYEQYF. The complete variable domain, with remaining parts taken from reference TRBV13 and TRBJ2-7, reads AAGVIQSPRHLIKEKRETATLKCYPIPRHDTVYWYQQGPGQDPQFLISFYEKMQSDKGSIPDRFSAQQFSDYHSELNMSSLELGDSALYFCASSLVGWGTSSYEQYFGPGTRLTVT.

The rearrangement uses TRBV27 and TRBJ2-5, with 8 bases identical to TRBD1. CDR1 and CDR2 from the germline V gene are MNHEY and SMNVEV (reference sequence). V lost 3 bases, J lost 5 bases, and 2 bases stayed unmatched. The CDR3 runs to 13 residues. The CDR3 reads CASSFRGPETQYF. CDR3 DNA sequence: TGTGCCAGCAGTTTCAGGGGGCCGGAGACCCAGTACTTC.